This T cell receptor beta chain is drawn from a study of fetal regulatory T cell absence and autoimmunity. Study-wide context: Without clinical diabetes, IPEX patients showed exocrine pancreas autoimmunity.

For this clone: The antigen is unknown.

CDR3 length: 16 amino acids. Germline CDR1 is MNHNY and CDR2 is SVGAGI (reference sequence). The V gene end was trimmed by 6 bases and the J gene end by 0 bases; junction bases not matched to a gene: 5. The survey-level immunoSEQ assay was used. TCRdb keeps only in-frame clones here, not all; method: immunoSEQ multiplex PCR. This sample has about 95,000 clones; around 72% occur once, and the top ten carry about 2.1%. Whole-study findings and limits: Pancreas and cord blood did not differ much in TRB family usage. Pancreas TCRs were oligoclonally enriched versus cord blood, some clones over 95-fold.

This clonotype was sampled from a male donor with IPEX syndrome. The sequencing input was pancreas tissue. V usage is TRBV6-6 and J usage is TRBJ2-5, with 12 positions matching TRBD2. The CDR3 nucleotides read TGTGCCAGCAGGCTACTAGCGGGGGGTCACCAAGAGACCCAGTACTTC. Protein: CASRLLAGGHQETQYF.